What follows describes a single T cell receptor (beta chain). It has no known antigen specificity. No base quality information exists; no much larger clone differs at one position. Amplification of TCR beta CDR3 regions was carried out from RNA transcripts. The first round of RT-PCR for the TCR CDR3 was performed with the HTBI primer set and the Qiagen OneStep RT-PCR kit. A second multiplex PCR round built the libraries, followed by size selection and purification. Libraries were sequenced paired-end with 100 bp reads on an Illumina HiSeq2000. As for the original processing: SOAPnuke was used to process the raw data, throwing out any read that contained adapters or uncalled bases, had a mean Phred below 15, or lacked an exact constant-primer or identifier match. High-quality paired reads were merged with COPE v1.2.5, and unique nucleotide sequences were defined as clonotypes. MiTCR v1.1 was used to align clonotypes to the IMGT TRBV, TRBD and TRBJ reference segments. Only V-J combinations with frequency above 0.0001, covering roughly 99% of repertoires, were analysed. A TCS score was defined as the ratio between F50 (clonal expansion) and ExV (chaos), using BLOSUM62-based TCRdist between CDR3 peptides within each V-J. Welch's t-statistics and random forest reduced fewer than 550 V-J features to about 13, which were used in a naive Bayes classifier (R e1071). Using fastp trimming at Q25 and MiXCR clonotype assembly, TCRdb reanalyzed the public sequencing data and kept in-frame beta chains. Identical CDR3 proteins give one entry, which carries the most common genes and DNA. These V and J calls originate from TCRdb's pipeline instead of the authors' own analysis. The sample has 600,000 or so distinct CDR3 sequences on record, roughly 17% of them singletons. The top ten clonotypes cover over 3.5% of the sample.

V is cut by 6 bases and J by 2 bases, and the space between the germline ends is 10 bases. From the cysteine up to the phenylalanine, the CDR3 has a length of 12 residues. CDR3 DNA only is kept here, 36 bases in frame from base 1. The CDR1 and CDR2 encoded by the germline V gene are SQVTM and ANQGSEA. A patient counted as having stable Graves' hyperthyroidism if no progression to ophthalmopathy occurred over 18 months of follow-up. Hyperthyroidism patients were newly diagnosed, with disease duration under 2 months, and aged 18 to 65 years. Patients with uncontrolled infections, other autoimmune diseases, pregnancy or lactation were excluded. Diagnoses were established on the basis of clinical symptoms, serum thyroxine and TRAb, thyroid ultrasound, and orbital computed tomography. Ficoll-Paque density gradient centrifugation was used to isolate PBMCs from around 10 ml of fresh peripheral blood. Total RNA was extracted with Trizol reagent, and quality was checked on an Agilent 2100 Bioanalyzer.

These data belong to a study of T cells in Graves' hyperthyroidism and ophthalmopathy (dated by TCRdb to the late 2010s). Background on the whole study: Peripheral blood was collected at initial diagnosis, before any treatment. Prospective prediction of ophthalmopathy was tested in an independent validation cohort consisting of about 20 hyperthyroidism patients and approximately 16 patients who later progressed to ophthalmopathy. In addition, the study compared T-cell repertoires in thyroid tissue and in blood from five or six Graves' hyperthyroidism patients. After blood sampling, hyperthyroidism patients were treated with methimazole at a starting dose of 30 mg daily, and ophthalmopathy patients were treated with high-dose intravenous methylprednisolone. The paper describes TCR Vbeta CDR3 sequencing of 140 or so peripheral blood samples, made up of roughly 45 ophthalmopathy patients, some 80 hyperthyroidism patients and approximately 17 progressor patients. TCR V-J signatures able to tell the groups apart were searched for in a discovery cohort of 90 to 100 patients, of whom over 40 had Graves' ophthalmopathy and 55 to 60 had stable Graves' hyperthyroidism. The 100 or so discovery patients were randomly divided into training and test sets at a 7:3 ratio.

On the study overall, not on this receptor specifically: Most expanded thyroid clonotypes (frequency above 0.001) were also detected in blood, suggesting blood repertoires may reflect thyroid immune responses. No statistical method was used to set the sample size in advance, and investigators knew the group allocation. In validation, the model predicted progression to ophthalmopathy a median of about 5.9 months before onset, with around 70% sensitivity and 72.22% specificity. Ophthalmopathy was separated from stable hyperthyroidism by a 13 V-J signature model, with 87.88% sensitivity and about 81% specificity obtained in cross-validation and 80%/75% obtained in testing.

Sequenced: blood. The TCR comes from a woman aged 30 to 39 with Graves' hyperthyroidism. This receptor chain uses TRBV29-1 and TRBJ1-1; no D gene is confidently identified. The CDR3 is CSVSVVNTEAFF. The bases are TGCAGCGTGAGCGTCGTAAACACTGAAGCTTTCTTT.